A selection of T cell receptor beta chains follows, all from one sample in a study of CD8 T cells in ankylosing spondylitis. MiXCR, applied by TCRdb to the 5' RACE reads, yields one record per CDR3 protein. The sample includes 150,000 or so distinct CDR3 sequences, under 14% of them seen just once. Sequencing input: blood, either unsorted or a sorted T cell fraction (not recorded which). The receptors stem from a male donor with ankylosing spondylitis or in good health (not recorded which). Both conserved end residues are part of each CDR3.

v_gene,CDR3aa
TRBV5-5,CAVGQQLGRETQYF
TRBV4-1,CASSHAYAVDSYEQYF
TRBV7-2,CASRPTGGRSYEQYF
TRBV6-5,CASSYEGPQETQYF
TRBV28,CASPPGAGVSNEQFF
TRBV14,CASSQSGEGTSTDTQYF
TRBV12-3/TRBV12-4,CATGRKQSYQETQYF
TRBV10-3,CAISGSGAGDTQYF
TRBV20-1,CSAGGSGTSGITFQETQYF
TRBV5-1,CASSLGQFEAFF
TRBV2,CATQDSNQPQHF
TRBV5-1,CASSSGQGRETQYF
TRBV6-5,CASSYESSGSKRAQYF
TRBV5-4,CASSLDIAGGMDTQYF
TRBV12-3/TRBV12-4,CASSLEGQSASSYGYTF
TRBV5-1,CASSATGGKNTGELFF
TRBV4-3,CASSQERFDTQYF
TRBV3-1,CASSQASGEGGYTF
TRBV27,CASGGGWQQPQHF
TRBV10-2,CASSISGDSPLHF
TRBV2,CASSSTGQRNEQYF
TRBV29-1,CSVAHAFYEQYF
TRBV18,CASSPGGSSYEQYF
TRBV7-2,CASTLGAGDTQYF
TRBV29-1,CSVRLAETQYF
TRBV12-3/TRBV12-4,CASRPSLGGETQYF
TRBV3-1,CASSLGLKSYEQYF
TRBV9,CASSVADPNTGELFF
TRBV12-3/TRBV12-4,CASSFQGASQETQYF
TRBV6-5,CASSNHGGAYEQYF
TRBV24-1,CATSPRQNYGYTF
TRBV30,CAWSVPYSYNEQFF
TRBV6-1,CASSGDRDGTGELFF
TRBV12-3/TRBV12-4,CASKPGQGIGYTF
TRBV7-9,CASGREGNIQYF
TRBV20-1,CSASRQDTSYNEQFF
TRBV7-2,CASSLGVNRGAVGYTF
TRBV14,CASSPITLDGYTF
TRBV30,CAWSPGTTYEQYF
TRBV6-5,CASSRPGIYNEQFF
TRBV13,CASSSHRSGELFF
TRBV7-6,CASSPLTGGDGYTF
TRBV5-1,CASSLEGSNTGELFF
TRBV15,CATSRNPGGGMGTLAKNIQYF
TRBV20-1,CSATGTVNYGYTF
TRBV6-5,CASSYRTANTEAFF
TRBV29-1,CSVVRGSPYEQYF
TRBV20-1,CSASAGQENKKLFF
TRBV3-1,CASSQRAQLQETQYF
TRBV7-2,CASSPPSGTETQYF
TRBV6-6,CASRPVPNTEAFF
TRBV27,CASSFITRRQETQYF
TRBV7-2,CASSFWGNEQFF
TRBV11-2,CASSLNSGGRETQYF
TRBV27,CASSLGGRAGYEQYF
TRBV5-1,CASSLGQSGSEQFF